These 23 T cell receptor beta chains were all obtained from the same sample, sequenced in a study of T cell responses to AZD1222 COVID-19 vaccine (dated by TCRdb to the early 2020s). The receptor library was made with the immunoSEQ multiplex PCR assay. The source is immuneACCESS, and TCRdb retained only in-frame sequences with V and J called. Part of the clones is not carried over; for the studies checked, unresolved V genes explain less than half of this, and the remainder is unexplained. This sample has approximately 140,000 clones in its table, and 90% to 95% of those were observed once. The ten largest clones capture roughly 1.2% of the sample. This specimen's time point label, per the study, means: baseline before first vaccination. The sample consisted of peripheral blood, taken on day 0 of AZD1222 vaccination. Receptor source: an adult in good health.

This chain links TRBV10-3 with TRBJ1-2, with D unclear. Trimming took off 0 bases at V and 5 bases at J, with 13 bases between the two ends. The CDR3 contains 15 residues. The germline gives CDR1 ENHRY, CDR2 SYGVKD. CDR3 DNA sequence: TGTGCCATCAGTGAGTCTAGTACGAGTCTGTATGGCTACACCTTC. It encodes CAISESSTSLYGYTF.

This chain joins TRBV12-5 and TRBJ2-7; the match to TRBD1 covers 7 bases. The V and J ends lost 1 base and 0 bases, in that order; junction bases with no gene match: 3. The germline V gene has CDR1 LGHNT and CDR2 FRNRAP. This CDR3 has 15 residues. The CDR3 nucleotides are TGTGCTAGTGGTTTGGGCCGACAGGGCTCCTACGAGCAGTACGTC. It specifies CASGLGRQGSYEQYV.

CDR3 sequence: CASSLDFTGTGKLGGYTF. For the CDR3, the DNA is TGTGCCAGCAGCTTGGATTTTACAGGGACAGGAAAATTGGGCGGCTACACCTTC. The chain joins TRBV5-5 to TRBJ1-2, with 8 bases matching TRBD1. In germline, CDR1 is SGHKS, CDR2 YYEKEE (reference sequence). V was clipped by 0 bases and J by 8 bases; unmatched bases: 18. The length of the CDR3 is 18 residues.

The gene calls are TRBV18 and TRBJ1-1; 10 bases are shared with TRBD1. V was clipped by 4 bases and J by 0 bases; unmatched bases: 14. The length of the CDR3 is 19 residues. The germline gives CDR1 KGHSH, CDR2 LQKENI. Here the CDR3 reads CASSLSLVGTGEMNTEAFF. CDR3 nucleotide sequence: TGTGCCAGCTCACTATCCCTTGTGGGGACAGGGGAGATGAACACTGAAGCTTTCTTT.

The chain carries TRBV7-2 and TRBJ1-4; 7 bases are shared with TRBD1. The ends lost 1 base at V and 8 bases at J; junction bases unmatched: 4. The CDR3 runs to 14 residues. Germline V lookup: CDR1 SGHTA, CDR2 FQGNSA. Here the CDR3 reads CASSLGGGREKLFF. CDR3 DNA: TGTGCCAGCAGCTTAGGAGGGGGCCGGGAAAAACTGTTTTTT. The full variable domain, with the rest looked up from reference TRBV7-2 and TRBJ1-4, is GAGVSQSPSNKVTEKGKDVELRCDPISGHTALYWYRQSLGQGLEFLIYFQGNSAPDKSGLPSDRFSAERTGGSVSTLTIQRTQQEDSAVYLCASSLGGGREKLFFGSGTQLSVL.

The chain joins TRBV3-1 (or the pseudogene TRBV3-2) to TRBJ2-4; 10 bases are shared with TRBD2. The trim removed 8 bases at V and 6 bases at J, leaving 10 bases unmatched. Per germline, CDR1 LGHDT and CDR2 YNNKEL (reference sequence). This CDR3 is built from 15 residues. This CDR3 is CASSTSWTSGNIQYF. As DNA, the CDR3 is TGTGCCAGCTCTACCAGCTGGACTAGCGGAAACATTCAGTACTTC.

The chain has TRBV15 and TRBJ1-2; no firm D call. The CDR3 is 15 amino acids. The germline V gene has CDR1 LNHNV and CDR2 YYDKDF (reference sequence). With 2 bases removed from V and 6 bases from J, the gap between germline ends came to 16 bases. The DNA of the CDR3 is TGTGCCACCAGCAGACAAGAACTACCGACCAATGGCTACACCTTC. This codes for CATSRQELPTNGYTF.

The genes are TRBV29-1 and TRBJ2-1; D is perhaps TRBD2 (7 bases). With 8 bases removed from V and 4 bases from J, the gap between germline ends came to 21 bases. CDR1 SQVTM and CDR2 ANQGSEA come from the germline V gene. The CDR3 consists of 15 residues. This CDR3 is CSLSGGGGSYNEQFF. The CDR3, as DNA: TGCAGCCTCTCCGGGGGAGGGGGATCGTACAATGAGCAGTTCTTC.

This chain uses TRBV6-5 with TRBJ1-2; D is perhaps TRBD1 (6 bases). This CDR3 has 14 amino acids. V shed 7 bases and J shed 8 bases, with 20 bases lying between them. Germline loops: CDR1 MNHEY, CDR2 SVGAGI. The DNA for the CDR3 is TGTGCCAGCACCCCCGGACGGTCAGGGGACGGCTACACCTTC. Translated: CASTPGRSGDGYTF.

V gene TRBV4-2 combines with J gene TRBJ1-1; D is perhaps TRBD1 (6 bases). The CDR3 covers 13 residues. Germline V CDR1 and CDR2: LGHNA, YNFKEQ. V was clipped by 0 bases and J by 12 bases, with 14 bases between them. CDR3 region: CASSQDLSRGPFF. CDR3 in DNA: TGTGCCAGCAGCCAAGATTTGAGCAGGGGACCTTTCTTT.

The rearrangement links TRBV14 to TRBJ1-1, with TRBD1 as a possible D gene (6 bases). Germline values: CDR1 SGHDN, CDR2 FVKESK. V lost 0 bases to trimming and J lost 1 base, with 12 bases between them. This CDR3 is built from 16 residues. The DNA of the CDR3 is TGTGCCAGCAGCCAAGATTCCACAGGGTGGAACACTGAAGCTTTCTTT. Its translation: CASSQDSTGWNTEAFF.

The CDR3 reads CASSKSVRTISSYNEQFF. In DNA form, the CDR3 reads TGTGCCAGCAGCAAGAGTGTTCGGACAATTAGCTCCTACAATGAGCAGTTCTTC. The rearrangement links TRBV7-9 to TRBJ2-1; possible D gene TRBD1, 5 bases. Germline V lookup: CDR1 SEHNR, CDR2 FQNEAQ (reference sequence). The CDR3 spans 18 residues. V lost 5 bases to trimming and J lost 0 bases, with 20 bases between them. The full variable domain, its missing parts supplied by reference TRBV7-9 and TRBJ2-1, is DTGVSQNPRHKITKRGQNVTFRCDPISEHNRLYWYRQTLGQGPEFLTYFQNEAQLEKSRLLSDRFSAERPKGSFSTLEIQRTEQGDSAMYLCASSKSVRTISSYNEQFFGPGTRLTVL.

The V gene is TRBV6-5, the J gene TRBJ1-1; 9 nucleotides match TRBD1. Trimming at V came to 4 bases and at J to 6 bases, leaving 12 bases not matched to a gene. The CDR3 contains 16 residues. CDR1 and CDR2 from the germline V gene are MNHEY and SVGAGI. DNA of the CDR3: TGTGCCAGCAGTTTCTTGACAGGGGGGAAGGATTCTGAAGCTTTCTTT. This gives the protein CASSFLTGGKDSEAFF.

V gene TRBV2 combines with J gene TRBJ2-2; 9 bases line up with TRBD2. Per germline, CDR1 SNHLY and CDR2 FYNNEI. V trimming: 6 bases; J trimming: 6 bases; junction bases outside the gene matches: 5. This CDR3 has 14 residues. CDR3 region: CASRGSGSSGELFF. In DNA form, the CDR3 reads TGTGCCAGCAGGGGTAGCGGGAGTTCCGGGGAGCTGTTTTTT.

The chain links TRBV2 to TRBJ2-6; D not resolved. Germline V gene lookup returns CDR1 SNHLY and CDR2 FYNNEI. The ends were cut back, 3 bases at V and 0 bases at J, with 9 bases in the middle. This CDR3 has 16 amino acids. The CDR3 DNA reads TGTGCCAGCAGTGATTCGGTGGACTCTGGGGCCAACGTCCTGACTTTC. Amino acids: CASSDSVDSGANVLTF.

The CDR3 region is CASSLTAGSYNEQFF. CDR3 in DNA: TGTGCCAGCAGCTTGACAGCCGGCTCCTACAATGAGCAGTTCTTC. The chain uses TRBV5-6 and TRBJ2-1, with D uncertain. This CDR3 has 15 amino acids. The germline CDR1 and CDR2 sequences are SGHDT and YYEEEE. Deletions cut 1 base from V and 0 bases from J, with 8 bases between.

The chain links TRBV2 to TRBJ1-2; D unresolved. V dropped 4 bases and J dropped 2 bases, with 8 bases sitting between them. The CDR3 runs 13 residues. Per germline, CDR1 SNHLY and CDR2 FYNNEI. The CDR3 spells CASSVLQNYGYTF. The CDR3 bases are TGTGCCAGCAGTGTTCTACAGAACTATGGCTACACCTTC.

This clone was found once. CDR3: CASSVFSTNEKLFF. DNA for the CDR3: TGTGCCAGCAGTGTATTCTCAACTAATGAAAAACTGTTTTTT. The chain joins TRBV25-1 to TRBJ1-4; D unresolved. The germline CDR1 and CDR2 sequences are MGHDK and SYGVNS. V dropped 4 bases and J dropped 0 bases, with 6 bases sitting between them. The CDR3 runs 14 residues.

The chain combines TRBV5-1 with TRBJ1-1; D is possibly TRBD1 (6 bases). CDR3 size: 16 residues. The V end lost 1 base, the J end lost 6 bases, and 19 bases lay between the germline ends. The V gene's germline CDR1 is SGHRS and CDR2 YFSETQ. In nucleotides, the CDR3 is TGCGCCAGCAGCTTGTCCAGGGGAGGTATGTGGTCTGAAGCTTTCTTT. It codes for CASSLSRGGMWSEAFF.

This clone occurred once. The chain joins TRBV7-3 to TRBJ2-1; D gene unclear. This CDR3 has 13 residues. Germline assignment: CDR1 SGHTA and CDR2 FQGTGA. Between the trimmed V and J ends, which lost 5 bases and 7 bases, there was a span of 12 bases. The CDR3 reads CASSLGSGNEQFF. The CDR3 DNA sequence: TGTGCCAGCAGCCTAGGGTCCGGGAATGAGCAGTTCTTC.

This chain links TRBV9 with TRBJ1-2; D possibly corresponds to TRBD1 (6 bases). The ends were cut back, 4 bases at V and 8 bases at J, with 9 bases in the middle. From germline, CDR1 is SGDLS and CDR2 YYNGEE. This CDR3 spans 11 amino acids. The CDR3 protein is CASSPGVGYTF. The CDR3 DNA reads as TGTGCCAGCAGCCCAGGGGTCGGCTACACCTTC.

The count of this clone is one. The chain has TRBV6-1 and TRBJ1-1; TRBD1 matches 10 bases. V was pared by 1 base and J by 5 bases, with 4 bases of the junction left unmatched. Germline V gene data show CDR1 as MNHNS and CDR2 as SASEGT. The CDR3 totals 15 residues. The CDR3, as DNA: TGTGCCAGCAGTGAAGGGGACAGGGGAGGAACTGAAGCTTTCTTT. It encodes CASSEGDRGGTEAFF.

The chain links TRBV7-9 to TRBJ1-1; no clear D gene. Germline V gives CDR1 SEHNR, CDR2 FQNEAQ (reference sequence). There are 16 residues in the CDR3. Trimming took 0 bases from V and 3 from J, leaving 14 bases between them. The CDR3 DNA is TGTGCCAGCAGCTTAGCGGACGGGTCCCCGTACACTGAAGCTTTCTTT. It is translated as CASSLADGSPYTEAFF.